The sequence of this TCR beta chain was determined in a study of blood T cell repertoires in COVID-19. The V gene lost 2 bases and the J gene lost 5 bases, with 12 bases spanning the gap. CDR3 length: 14 residues. From germline, CDR1 is MNHEY and CDR2 SVGAGI. This clone was detected only a few times. Produced via immunoSEQ multiplex PCR; TCRdb's table is partial and in-frame only. Of around 250,000 clones listed, about four fifths are singletons. The TCR comes from a woman younger than 30 with acute or convalescent COVID-19. The specimen was peripheral blood. The rearrangement joins TRBV6-5 to TRBJ2-5; D possibly corresponds to TRBD2 (5 bases). The CDR3 reads CASSYVRAGETQYF. The CDR3 DNA reads as TGTGCCAGCAGTTACGTGAGGGCCGGGGAGACCCAGTACTTC.